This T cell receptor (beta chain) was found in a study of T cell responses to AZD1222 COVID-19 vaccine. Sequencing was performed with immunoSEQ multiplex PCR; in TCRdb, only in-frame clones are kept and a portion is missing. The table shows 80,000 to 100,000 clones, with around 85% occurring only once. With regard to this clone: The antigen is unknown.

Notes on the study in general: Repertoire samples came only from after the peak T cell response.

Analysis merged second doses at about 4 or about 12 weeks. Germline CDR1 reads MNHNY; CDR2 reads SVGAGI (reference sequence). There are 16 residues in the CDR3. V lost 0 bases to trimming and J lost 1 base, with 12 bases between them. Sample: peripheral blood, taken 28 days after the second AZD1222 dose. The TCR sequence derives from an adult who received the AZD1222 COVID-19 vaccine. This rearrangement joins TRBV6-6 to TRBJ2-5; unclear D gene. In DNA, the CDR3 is TGTGCCAGCAGTTACTCGATCAGTTACCGCCAAGAGACCCAGTACTTC. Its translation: CASSYSISYRQETQYF.